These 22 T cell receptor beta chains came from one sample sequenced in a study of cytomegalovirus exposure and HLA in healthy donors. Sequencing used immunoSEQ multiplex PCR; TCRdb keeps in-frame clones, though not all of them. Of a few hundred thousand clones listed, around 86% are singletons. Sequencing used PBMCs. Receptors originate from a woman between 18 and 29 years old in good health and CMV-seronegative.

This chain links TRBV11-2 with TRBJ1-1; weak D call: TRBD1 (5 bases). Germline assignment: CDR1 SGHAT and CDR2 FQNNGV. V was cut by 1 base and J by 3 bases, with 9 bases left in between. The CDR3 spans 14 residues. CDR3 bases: TGTGCCAGCAGCTTAGTGGGGCCTGACACTGAAGCTTTCTTT. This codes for CASSLVGPDTEAFF.

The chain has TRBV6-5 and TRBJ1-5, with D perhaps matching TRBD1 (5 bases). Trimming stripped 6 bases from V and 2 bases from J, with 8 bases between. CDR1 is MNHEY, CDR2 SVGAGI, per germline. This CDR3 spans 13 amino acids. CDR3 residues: CASRETGNQPQHF. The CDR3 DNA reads TGTGCCAGCAGAGAGACAGGCAATCAGCCCCAGCATTTT.

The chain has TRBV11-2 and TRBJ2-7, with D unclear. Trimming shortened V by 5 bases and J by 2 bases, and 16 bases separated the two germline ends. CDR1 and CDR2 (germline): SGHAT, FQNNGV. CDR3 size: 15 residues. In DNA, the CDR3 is TGTGCCAGCAGCCGAAGGCTAGACGGCCCCTACGAGCAGTACTTC. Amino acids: CASSRRLDGPYEQYF.

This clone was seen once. As DNA, the CDR3 is TGTGCCAGCAGTCAGATAGCGGGAGGTTTCAATGAGCAGTTCTTC. It specifies CASSQIAGGFNEQFF. This chain links TRBV7-2 with TRBJ2-1, with TRBD2 identical over 10 bases. This CDR3 contains 15 residues. Germline trimming cut 6 bases from V and 6 bases from J; bases unmatched to any gene: 8. From germline, CDR1 is SGHTA and CDR2 FQGNSA.

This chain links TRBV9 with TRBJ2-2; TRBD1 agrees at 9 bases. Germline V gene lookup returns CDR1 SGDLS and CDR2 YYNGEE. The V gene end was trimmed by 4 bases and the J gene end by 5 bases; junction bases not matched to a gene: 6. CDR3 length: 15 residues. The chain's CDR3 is CASSPRTGETGELFF. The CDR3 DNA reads TGTGCCAGCAGCCCCAGGACAGGGGAGACCGGGGAGCTGTTTTTT.

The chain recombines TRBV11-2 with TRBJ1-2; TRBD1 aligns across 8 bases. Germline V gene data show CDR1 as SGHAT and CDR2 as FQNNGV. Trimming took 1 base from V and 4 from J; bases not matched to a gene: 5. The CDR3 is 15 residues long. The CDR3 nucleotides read TGTGCCAGCAGCTTAGGCGCAGGGGGCAGCTATGGCTACACCTTC. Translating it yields CASSLGAGGSYGYTF.

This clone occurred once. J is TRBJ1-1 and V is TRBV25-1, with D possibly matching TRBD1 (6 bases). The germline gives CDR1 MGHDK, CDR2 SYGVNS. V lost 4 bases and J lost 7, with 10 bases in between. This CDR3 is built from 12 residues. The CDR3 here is CASSGHRVEAFF. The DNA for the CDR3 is TGTGCCAGCAGTGGACACAGGGTTGAAGCTTTCTTT.

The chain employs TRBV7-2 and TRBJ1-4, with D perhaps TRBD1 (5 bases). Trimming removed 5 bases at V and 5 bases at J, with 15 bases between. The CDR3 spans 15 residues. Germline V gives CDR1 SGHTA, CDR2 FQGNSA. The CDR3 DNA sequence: TGTGCCAGCAGCCTGCCCCAGGGCGGCAATGAAAAACTGTTTTTT. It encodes CASSLPQGGNEKLFF.

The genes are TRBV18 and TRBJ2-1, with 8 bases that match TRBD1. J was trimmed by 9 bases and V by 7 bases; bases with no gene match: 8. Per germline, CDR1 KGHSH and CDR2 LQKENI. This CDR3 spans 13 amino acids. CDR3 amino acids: CASFGTGLGEQFF. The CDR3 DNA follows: TGTGCCAGCTTCGGGACAGGATTAGGTGAGCAGTTCTTC.

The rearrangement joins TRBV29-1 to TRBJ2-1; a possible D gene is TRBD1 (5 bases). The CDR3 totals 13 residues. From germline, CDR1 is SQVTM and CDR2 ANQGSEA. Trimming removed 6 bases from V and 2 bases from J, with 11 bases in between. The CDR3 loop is CSVRQMPYNEQFF. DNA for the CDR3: TGCAGCGTACGACAGATGCCCTACAATGAGCAGTTCTTC.

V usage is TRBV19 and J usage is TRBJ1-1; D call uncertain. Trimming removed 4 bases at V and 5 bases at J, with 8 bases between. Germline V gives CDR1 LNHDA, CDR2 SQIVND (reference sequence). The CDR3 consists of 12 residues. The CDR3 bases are TGTGCCAGTAGTAGCGGTGGGACTGAAGCTTTCTTT. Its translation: CASSSGGTEAFF.

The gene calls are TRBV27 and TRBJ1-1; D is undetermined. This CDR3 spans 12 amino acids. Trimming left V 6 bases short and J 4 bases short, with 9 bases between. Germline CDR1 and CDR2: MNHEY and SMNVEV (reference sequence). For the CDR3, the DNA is TGTGCCAGCAGATCGGTTAGCACTGAAGCTTTCTTT. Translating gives CASRSVSTEAFF.

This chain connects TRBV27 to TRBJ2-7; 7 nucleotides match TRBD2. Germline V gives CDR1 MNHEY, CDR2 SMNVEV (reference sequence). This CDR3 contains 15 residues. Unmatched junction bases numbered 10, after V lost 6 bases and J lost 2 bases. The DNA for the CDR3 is TGTGCCAGCAGCCCTCGGGCGGGGGTTGCCTACGAGCAGTACTTC. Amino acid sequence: CASSPRAGVAYEQYF.

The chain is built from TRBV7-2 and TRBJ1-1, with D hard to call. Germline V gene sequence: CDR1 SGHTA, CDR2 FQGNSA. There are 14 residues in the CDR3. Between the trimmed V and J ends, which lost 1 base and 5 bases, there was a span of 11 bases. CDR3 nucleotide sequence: TGTGCCAGCAGCTTAGGTCTCTTCCCGACTGAAGCTTTCTTT. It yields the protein CASSLGLFPTEAFF.

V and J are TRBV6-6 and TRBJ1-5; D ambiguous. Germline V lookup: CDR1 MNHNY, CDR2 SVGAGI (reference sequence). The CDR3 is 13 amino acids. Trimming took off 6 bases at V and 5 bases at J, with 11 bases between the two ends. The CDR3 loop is CASRYSEDQPQHF. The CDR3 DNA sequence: TGTGCCAGCAGGTATTCCGAGGATCAGCCCCAGCATTTT.

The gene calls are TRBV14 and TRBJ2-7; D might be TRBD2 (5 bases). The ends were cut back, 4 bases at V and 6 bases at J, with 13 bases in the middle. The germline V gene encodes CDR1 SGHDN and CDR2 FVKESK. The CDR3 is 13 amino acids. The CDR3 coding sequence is TGTGCCAGCAGCCTCCCTCCCGGAGGCGAGCAGTACTTC. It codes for CASSLPPGGEQYF.

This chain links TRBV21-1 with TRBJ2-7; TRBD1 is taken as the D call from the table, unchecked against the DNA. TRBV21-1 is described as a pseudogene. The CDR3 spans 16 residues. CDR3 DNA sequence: TGTGCCAGCAGCTATCGTGGACAGGGGCGACACTACGAGCAGTACTTC. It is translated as CASSYRGQGRHYEQYF.

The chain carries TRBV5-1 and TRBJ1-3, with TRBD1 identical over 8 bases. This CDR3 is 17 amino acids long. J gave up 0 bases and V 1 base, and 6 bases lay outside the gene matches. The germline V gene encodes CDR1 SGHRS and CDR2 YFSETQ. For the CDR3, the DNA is TGCGCCAGCAGCTTGATGACAGGGGCAAGCTCTGGAAACACCATATATTTT. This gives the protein CASSLMTGASSGNTIYF.

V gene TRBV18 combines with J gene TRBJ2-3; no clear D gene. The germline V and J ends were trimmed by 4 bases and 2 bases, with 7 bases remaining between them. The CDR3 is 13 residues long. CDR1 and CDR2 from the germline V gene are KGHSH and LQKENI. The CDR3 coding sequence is TGTGCCAGCTCACTCAGGTCCACAGATACGCAGTATTTT. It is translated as CASSLRSTDTQYF.

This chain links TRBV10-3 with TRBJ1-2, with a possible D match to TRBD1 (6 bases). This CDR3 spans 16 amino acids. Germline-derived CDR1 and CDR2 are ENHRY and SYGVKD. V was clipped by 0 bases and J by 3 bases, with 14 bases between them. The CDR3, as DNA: TGTGCCATCAGTGAGTCGAGTAGGGGGAGGGACTATGGCTACACCTTC. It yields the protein CAISESSRGRDYGYTF.

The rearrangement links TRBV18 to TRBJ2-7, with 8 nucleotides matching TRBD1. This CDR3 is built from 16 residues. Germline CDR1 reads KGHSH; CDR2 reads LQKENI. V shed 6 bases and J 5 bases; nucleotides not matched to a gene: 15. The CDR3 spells CASSLQGQGLSHEQYF. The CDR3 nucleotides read TGTGCCAGCTCTCTCCAAGGACAGGGTCTTTCCCACGAGCAGTACTTC. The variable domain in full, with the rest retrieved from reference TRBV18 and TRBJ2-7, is NAGVMQNPRHLVRRRGQEARLRCSPMKGHSHVYWYRQLPEEGLKFMVYLQKENIIDESGMPKERFSAEFPKEGPSILRIQQVVRGDSAAYFCASSLQGQGLSHEQYFGPGTRLTVT.

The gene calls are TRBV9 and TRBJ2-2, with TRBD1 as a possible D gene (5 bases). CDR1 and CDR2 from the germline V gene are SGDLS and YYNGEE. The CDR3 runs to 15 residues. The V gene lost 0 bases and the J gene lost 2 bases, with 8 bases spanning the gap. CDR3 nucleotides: TGTGCCAGCAGCGTAGGAGACAGTAACACCGGGGAGCTGTTTTTT. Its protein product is CASSVGDSNTGELFF. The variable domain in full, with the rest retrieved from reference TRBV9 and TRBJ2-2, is DSGVTQTPKHLITATGQRVTLRCSPRSGDLSVYWYQQSLDQGLQFLIQYYNGEERAKGNILERFSAQQFPDLHSELNLSSLELGDSALYFCASSVGDSNTGELFFGEGSRLTVL.